This entry is about one TCR beta chain. The sample belongs to a study of T cells in localized non-small cell lung cancer. Assay: immunoSEQ multiplex PCR; the TCRdb copy retains only in-frame clones and omits some. The sample comprises over 30,000 clones, roughly 90% of which are singletons, and about 3.8% rests with the top ten. The J segment lost 5 bases and the V segment lost 4 bases, leaving 4 bases of the junction unmatched. The length of the CDR3 is 15 residues. CDR1 is SNHLY, CDR2 FYNNEI, per germline. The sample here was peripheral blood, taken before any cancer treatment. The genes are TRBV2 and TRBJ2-3, with 12 bases matching TRBD2. The clonotype was recovered from a man aged 35 to 69 with stage I lung adenocarcinoma. For the CDR3, the DNA is TGTGCCAGCAGTGGACTAGCGGGGGCCCTAGATACGCAGTATTTT. Protein sequence: CASSGLAGALDTQYF.